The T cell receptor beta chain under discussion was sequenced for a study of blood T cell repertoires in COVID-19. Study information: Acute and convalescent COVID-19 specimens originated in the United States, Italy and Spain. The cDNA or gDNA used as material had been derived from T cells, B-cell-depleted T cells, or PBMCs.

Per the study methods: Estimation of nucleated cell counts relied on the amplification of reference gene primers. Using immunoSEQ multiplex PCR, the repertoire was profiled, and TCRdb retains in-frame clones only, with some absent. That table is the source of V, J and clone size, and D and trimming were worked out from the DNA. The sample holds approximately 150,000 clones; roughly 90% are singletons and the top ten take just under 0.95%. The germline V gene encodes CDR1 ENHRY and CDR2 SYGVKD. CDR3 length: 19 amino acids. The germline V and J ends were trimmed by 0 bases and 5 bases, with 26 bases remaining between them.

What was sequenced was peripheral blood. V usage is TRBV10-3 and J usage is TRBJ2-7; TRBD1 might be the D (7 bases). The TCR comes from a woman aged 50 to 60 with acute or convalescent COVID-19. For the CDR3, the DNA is TGTGCCATCAGTGAGTCCGGGGGTCGCGAGAGGGGGCGCCCGAACGAGCAGTACTTC. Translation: CAISESGGRERGRPNEQYF.